This TCR beta chain was found in a study of CD8 T cells in ankylosing spondylitis. General observations from the study: Several of the motif variants were reported before in synovial fluid and blood from reactive arthritis. A TCR beta motif of about 8 highly homologous variants appeared characteristic of ankylosing spondylitis blood. Clones tied to disease were said to be significantly enriched in matched ankylosing spondylitis synovial fluid.

Germline CDR1 reads MNHEY; CDR2 reads SVGAGI. CDR3 length: 16 amino acids. V gave up 2 bases and J gave up 0 bases, with 12 bases separating them. Many counts were recorded for this clonotype. The antigen remains unidentified. TCRdb fed the 5' RACE reads into MiXCR, producing one record per CDR3 protein. In the table there are 30,000 to 45,000 distinct CDR3 sequences, about 6.3% of which are singletons. The rearrangement links TRBV6-5 to TRBJ2-3; D is perhaps TRBD1 (6 bases). The sequence derives from a male donor with ankylosing spondylitis or in good health (not recorded which). Sample: blood, either unsorted or a sorted T cell fraction (not recorded which). The CDR3 DNA follows: TGTGCCAGCAGTTACCCCGGGACAATTAGCACAGATACGCAGTATTTT. This encodes CASSYPGTISTDTQYF.